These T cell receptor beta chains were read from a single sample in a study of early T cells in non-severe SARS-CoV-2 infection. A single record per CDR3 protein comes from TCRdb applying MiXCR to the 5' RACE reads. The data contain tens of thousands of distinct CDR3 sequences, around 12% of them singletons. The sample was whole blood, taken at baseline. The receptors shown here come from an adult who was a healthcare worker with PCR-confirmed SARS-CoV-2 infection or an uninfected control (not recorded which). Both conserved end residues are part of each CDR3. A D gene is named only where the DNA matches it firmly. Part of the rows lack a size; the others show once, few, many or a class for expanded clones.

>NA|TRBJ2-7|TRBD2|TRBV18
CASSQPGLAESSSYEQYF
TGTGCCAGCTCACAACCGGGACTAGCGGAATCAAGCTCCTACGAGCAGTACTTC
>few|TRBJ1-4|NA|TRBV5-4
CASSLNEKLFF
TGTGCCAGCAGCTTGAATGAAAAACTGTTTTTT
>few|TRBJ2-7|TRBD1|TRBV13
CASSLDRGFSYEQYF
TGTGCCAGCAGTCTCGACAGGGGGTTCTCCTACGAGCAGTACTTC
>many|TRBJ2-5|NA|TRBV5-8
CASSPATGPGETQYF
TGTGCCAGCAGCCCAGCAACAGGGCCCGGAGAGACCCAGTACTTC
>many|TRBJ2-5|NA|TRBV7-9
CASSLAGGRQTQYF
TGTGCCAGCAGCTTAGCGGGAGGCCGGCAGACCCAGTACTTC
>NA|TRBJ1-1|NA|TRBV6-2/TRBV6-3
CASSTGRTEAFF
TGTGCCAGCAGTACAGGGCGAACTGAAGCTTTCTTT
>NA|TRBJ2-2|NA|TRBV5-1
CASSLGEGGELFF
TGCGCCAGCTCACTAGGAGAGGGCGGGGAGCTGTTTTTT
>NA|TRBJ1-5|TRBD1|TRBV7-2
CASSPLGQGALRSQPQHF
TGTGCCAGCAGCCCACTGGGACAGGGGGCACTTCGTAGTCAGCCCCAGCATTTT
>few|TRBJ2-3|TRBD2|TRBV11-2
CASSPVAGGHGDTQYF
TGTGCCAGCAGCCCCGTAGCGGGGGGGCATGGAGATACGCAGTATTTT
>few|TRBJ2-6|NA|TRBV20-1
CSASGTPAQTGANVLTF
TGCAGTGCTAGTGGGACTCCTGCTCAGACTGGGGCCAACGTCCTGACTTTC
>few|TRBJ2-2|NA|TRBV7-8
CASSFFSTGELFF
TGTGCCAGCAGCTTTTTCAGCACCGGGGAGCTGTTTTTT
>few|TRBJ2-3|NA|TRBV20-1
CSARDPGTDTQYF
TGCAGTGCTAGAGATCCCGGCACAGATACGCAGTATTTT
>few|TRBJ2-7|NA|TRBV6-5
CASAFRLSVDEQYF
TGTGCCAGCGCCTTTCGTTTGTCGGTCGACGAGCAGTACTTC
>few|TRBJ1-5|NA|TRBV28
CASSLRRGGNQPQHF
TGTGCCAGCAGTTTACGTCGGGGTGGCAATCAGCCCCAGCATTTT
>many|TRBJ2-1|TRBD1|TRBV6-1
CATRDRNNEQFF
TGTGCCACCCGGGACAGAAACAATGAGCAGTTCTTC
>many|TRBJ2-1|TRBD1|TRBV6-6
CASVGGDRGIF
TGTGCCAGCGTCGGTGGGGACAGGGGGATCTTC
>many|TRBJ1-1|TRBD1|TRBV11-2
CASRYSINHRGRLNTEAFF
TGTGCCAGCAGATACTCGATTAACCACAGGGGGAGGCTGAACACTGAAGCTTTCTTT
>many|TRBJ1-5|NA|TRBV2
CATQVQVPNQPQHF
TGTGCCACTCAAGTACAGGTCCCGAATCAGCCCCAGCATTTT
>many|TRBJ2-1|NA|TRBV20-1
CSASTRDLQFF
TGCAGTGCTTCCACCCGGGACCTGCAGTTCTTC
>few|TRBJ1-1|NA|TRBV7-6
CASSLLGTEAFF
TGTGCCAGCAGCTTATTGGGCACTGAAGCTTTCTTT
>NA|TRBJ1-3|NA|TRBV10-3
CAIYSGREDTIYF
TGTGCCATCTATAGTGGCCGGGAAGACACCATATATTTT
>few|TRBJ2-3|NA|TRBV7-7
CASSPPSRSTDTQYF
TGTGCCAGCAGCCCCCCGTCAAGGAGCACAGATACGCAGTATTTT
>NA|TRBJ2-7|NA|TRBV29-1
CSVVPGAAYEQYF
TGCAGCGTTGTCCCAGGGGCGGCTTACGAGCAGTACTTC
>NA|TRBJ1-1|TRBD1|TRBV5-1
CASSRTTLGTGRMNTEAFF
TGCGCCAGCAGCCGTACAACGCTCGGGACAGGGAGAATGAACACTGAAGCTTTCTTT
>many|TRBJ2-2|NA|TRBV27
CASSLSPSAGELFF
TGTGCCAGCAGTTTATCCCCTTCCGCCGGGGAGCTGTTTTTT
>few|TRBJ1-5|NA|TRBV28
CASSLPTGLGPQHF
TGTGCCAGCAGTTTACCGACGGGGTTGGGGCCCCAGCATTTT
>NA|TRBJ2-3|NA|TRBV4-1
CASSQDLALGAQYF
TGCGCCAGCAGCCAAGACCTGGCCCTGGGAGCGCAGTATTTT
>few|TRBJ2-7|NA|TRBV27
CASSFWGYEQYF
TGTGCCAGCAGTTTTTGGGGGTACGAGCAGTACTTC
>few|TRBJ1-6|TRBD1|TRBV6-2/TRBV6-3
CASSFYPEGAFSPLHF
TGTGCCAGCAGCTTCTATCCGGAGGGGGCGTTTTCACCCCTCCACTTT
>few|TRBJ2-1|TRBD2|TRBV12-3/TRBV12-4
CASKSSGGLSSYNEQFF
TGTGCCAGCAAGAGTAGCGGGGGCCTAAGCTCCTACAATGAGCAGTTCTTC
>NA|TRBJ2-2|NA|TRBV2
CASSEQPPTGELFF
TGTGCCAGCAGTGAACAGCCTCCTACCGGGGAGCTGTTTTTT
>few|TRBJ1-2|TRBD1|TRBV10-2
CARSPGTGERHGYTF
TGCGCCAGGTCCCCCGGGACAGGCGAGCGGCATGGCTACACCTTC
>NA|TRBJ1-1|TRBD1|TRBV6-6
CASSVGQVPNEAFF
TGTGCCAGCAGTGTGGGACAGGTCCCGAATGAAGCTTTCTTT
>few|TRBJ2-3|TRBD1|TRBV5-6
CASSSDRGQKDTQYF
TGTGCCAGCAGCTCAGACAGGGGGCAGAAAGATACGCAGTATTTT
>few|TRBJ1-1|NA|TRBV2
CASEVNTEAFF
TGTGCCAGCGAAGTGAACACTGAAGCTTTCTTT
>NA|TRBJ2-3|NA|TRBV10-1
CASSESGAAPQYF
TGCGCCAGCAGTGAGTCCGGGGCGGCCCCGCAGTATTTT
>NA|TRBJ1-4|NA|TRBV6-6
CASSYNNEKLFF
TGTGCCAGCAGTTACAACAATGAAAAACTGTTTTTT
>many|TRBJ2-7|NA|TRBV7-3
CASSLWASHVYEQYF
TGTGCCAGCAGCTTGTGGGCTAGCCACGTCTACGAGCAGTACTTC
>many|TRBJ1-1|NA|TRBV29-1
CSVQGLTEAFF
TGCAGCGTTCAGGGGCTCACTGAAGCTTTCTTT
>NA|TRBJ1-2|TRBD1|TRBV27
CASSPVRDSGGYTF
TGTGCCAGCAGCCCCGTTAGGGACAGCGGAGGCTACACCTTC
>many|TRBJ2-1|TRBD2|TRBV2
CATGTSGDNEQFF
TGTGCCACCGGGACTAGCGGGGACAATGAGCAGTTCTTC
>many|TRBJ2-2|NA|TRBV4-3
CASSPFSGGNTGELFF
TGCGCCAGCAGCCCGTTTAGCGGCGGGAACACCGGGGAGCTGTTTTTT
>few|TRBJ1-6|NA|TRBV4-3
CASSEAGTPSPLHF
TGCGCCAGCAGCGAAGCCGGGACTCCGTCACCCCTCCACTTT
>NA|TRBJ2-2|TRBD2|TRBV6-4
CASSDSSGGNTGELFF
TGTGCCAGCAGTGACTCTAGCGGGGGAAACACCGGGGAGCTGTTTTTT
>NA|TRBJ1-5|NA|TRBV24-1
CATSEEGRYQPQHF
TGTGCCACCAGTGAAGAGGGCAGATATCAGCCCCAGCATTTT
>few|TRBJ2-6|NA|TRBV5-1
CASSLINRASGANVLTF
TGCGCCAGCAGCTTAATCAACAGGGCCTCTGGGGCCAACGTCCTGACTTTC
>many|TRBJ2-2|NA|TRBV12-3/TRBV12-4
CASSPKSRVTGELFF
TGTGCCAGCAGTCCTAAGAGCAGGGTCACCGGGGAGCTGTTTTTT